What follows are 14 T cell receptor beta chains derived from one specimen sequenced in a study of brain T cells in children with intractable seizures. TCRdb's table, derived via immunoSEQ multiplex PCR, lists solely in-frame clones and lacks some. The sample carries hundreds of thousands of clones, 93% recorded once. Time point defined: blood from clinic visit 5 months post-surgery; TSC patient then seizure free. Specimen: peripheral blood, collected approximately 5 months after surgery. These receptors were collected from a boy under three years old with tuberous sclerosis and intractable seizures.

This chain uses TRBV10-2 with TRBJ2-7; TRBD2 aligns across 7 bases. The germline V gene encodes CDR1 WSHSY and CDR2 SAAADI. V gave up 2 bases and J gave up 0 bases; unmatched junction bases: 4. The CDR3 totals 15 residues. CDR3 nucleotide sequence: TGCGCCAGCAGTGAGGGCGGGAGCCCCTCCTACGAGCAGTACTTC. It is translated as CASSEGGSPSYEQYF.

This chain uses TRBV5-6 with TRBJ2-7, with TRBD2 matching over 10 bases. V was clipped by 3 bases and J by 5 bases; unmatched bases: 8. CDR1 and CDR2 from the germline V gene are SGHDT and YYEEEE. The CDR3 extends over 15 amino acids. CDR3 amino acids: CASSYPSGSIDEQYF. Written as DNA, the CDR3 is TGTGCCAGCAGCTATCCTAGCGGGAGTATCGACGAGCAGTACTTC.

The J gene is TRBJ1-1, the V gene TRBV5-1, with D perhaps TRBD1 (5 bases). The CDR3 length is 11 residues. Trimming pared 2 bases from V and 9 bases from J, leaving 8 bases between. The germline CDR1 and CDR2 sequences are SGHRS and YFSETQ. The CDR3 DNA follows: TGCGCCAGCAGCTTCGCGGGACAAGCTTTCTTT. Protein sequence: CASSFAGQAFF. Variable domain in full (rest from reference TRBV5-1 and TRBJ1-1): KAGVTQTPRYLIKTRGQQVTLSCSPISGHRSVSWYQQTPGQGLQFLFEYFSETQRNKGNFPGRFSGRQFSNSRSEMNVSTLELGDSALYLCASSFAGQAFFGQGTRLTVV.

V usage is TRBV11-3 and J usage is TRBJ2-1, with 10 bases fitting TRBD2. Germline CDR1 SGHNT, CDR2 YENEEA. V shed 5 bases and J 7 bases; nucleotides not matched to a gene: 11. The CDR3 contains 16 residues. The DNA for the CDR3 is TGTGCCAGCAGCGCCTCAGCGGGAGGGCCTATTAATGAGCAGTTCTTC. This codes for CASSASAGGPINEQFF.

The chain links TRBV27 to TRBJ1-1; 7 nucleotides align to TRBD1. CDR3 length: 14 residues. With 3 bases clipped from V and 4 bases from J, the junction kept 5 bases outside the gene matches. Germline CDR1 reads MNHEY; CDR2 reads SMNVEV (reference sequence). CDR3 in amino acids: CASSFHRGSTEAFF. The CDR3 nucleotides are TGTGCCAGCAGTTTCCACAGGGGCAGCACTGAAGCTTTCTTT.

The chain employs TRBV6-5 and TRBJ1-3, with 7 bases aligning to TRBD1. This CDR3 contains 15 residues. Germline trimming cut 0 bases from V and 4 bases from J; bases unmatched to any gene: 3. CDR1 MNHEY and CDR2 SVGAGI come from the germline V gene. CDR3 DNA: TGTGCCAGCAGTTACTCAACAGGGGTCGGAAACACCATATATTTT. Protein sequence: CASSYSTGVGNTIYF.

J is TRBJ1-4 and V is TRBV2; D is ambiguous. The V end lost 3 bases, the J end lost 4 bases, and 9 bases lay between the germline ends. Germline-derived CDR1 and CDR2 are SNHLY and FYNNEI. The length of the CDR3 is 14 residues. CDR3 DNA: TGTGCCAGCAGTGAGGACCGATTTAATGAAAAACTGTTTTTT. Protein sequence: CASSEDRFNEKLFF. The full variable domain, in which reference TRBV2 and TRBJ1-4 provide the parts outside the CDR3, is EPEVTQTPSHQVTQMGQEVILRCVPISNHLYFYWYRQILGQKVEFLVSFYNNEISEKSEIFDDQFSVERPDGSNFTLKIRSTKLEDSAMYFCASSEDRFNEKLFFGSGTQLSVL.

The chain links TRBV9 to TRBJ2-7; D gene unclear. In germline, CDR1 is SGDLS, CDR2 YYNGEE. Trimming left V 0 bases short and J 2 bases short, with 6 bases between. The length of the CDR3 is 13 residues. The CDR3 DNA follows: TGTGCCAGCAGCGTAGTCTCGGCCTACGAGCAGTACTTC. This codes for CASSVVSAYEQYF.

The chain recombines TRBV29-1 with TRBJ1-3; D gene unclear. Trimming shortened V by 7 bases and J by 9 bases, and 13 bases separated the two germline ends. Germline V gene lookup returns CDR1 SQVTM and CDR2 ANQGSEA. The CDR3 spans 11 residues. CDR3 sequence reads: CSANLEGTIYF. The DNA of the CDR3 is TGCAGCGCAAACCTGGAAGGCACCATATATTTT. Full variable domain (missing parts from reference TRBV29-1 and TRBJ1-3): SAVISQKPSRDICQRGTSLTIQCQVDSQVTMMFWYRQQPGQSLTLIATANQGSEATYESGFVIDKFPISRPNLTFSTLTVSNMSPEDSSIYLCSANLEGTIYFGEGSWLTVV.

The rearrangement joins TRBV5-5 to TRBJ2-1, with D possibly being TRBD1 (5 bases). The germline V gene has CDR1 SGHKS and CDR2 YYEKEE (reference sequence). The germline V and J ends were trimmed by 0 bases and 0 bases, with 7 bases remaining between them. CDR3 length: 15 amino acids. The CDR3 loop is CASSLGQSSYNEQFF. In DNA, the CDR3 is TGTGCCAGCAGCTTGGGACAGAGCTCCTACAATGAGCAGTTCTTC.

This clone was seen once. V gene TRBV6-6 combines with J gene TRBJ1-4, with D unclear. The CDR3 contains 16 residues. Germline-derived CDR1 and CDR2 are MNHNY and SVGAGI (reference sequence). With 2 bases removed from V and 0 bases from J, the gap between germline ends came to 10 bases. This CDR3 is CASSYGQAATNEKLFF. For the CDR3, the DNA is TGTGCCAGCAGTTACGGTCAGGCGGCAACTAATGAAAAACTGTTTTTT.

This clone showed up just once. As DNA, the CDR3 is TGTGCCAGCAGCTCAACAGGAAGAAACACTGAAGCTTTCTTT. As protein: CASSSTGRNTEAFF. The V call is TRBV7-8, the J call TRBJ1-1; D might be TRBD1 (5 bases). The V gene lost 4 bases and the J gene lost 2 bases, with 11 bases spanning the gap. CDR1 is SGHVS and CDR2 is FQNEAQ in the germline V gene. CDR3 length: 14 residues.

CDR3 nucleotide sequence: TGTGCCAGCAGCCAAGTTACGGCCAAGGATAATTCACCCCTCCACTTT. It codes for CASSQVTAKDNSPLHF. The chain is built from TRBV3-1 (or the pseudogene TRBV3-2) and TRBJ1-6; D remains unclear. This CDR3 comprises 16 residues. The V and J ends lost 1 base and 5 bases respectively, with 12 bases between them. The germline gives CDR1 LGHDT, CDR2 YNNKEL (reference sequence).

As to this clone: Compared with germline, one end of the junction differs, possibly owing to a read error. This chain joins TRBV28 and TRBJ2-3, with D maybe TRBD1 (5 bases). CDR3 size: 10 residues. Germline V gives CDR1 MDHEN, CDR2 SYDVKM. The CDR3, as DNA: TGTGCCAGCCGACAGACCACTCTAAAGTGG. This sequence encodes CASRQTTLKW.